Sequencing of this T cell receptor beta chain was carried out in a study of Ad26.COV2.S vaccination and SARS-CoV-2 variants. This CDR3 spans 14 amino acids. CDR1 SGHNT and CDR2 YYREEE come from the germline V gene (reference sequence). Trimming took 2 bases from V and 0 from J, leaving 8 bases between them. Treatment denoted: about 20 received Ad26.COV2.S at low or high dose, single or two shots; 5 received placebo; per-sample allocation not given. Each sample was drawn 63 days after the first injection (of vaccine or placebo). This clone has more than one count but fewer than ten. Its matching antigen is unknown. Data came from immunoSEQ multiplex PCR; TCRdb stores just in-frame clones and leaves some out. The sample carries about 430,000 clones, more than 80% recorded once. General study results and limits: An underestimation of total T cell responses may have resulted from the TCR breadth and depth analyses.

This receptor was obtained from a person between 18 and 65 years old who received the Ad26.COV2.S COVID-19 vaccine or a placebo. Sequencing was performed on peripheral blood, taken in a trial of Ad26.COV2.S vaccine versus placebo. This chain joins TRBV5-4 and TRBJ1-1; D is possibly TRBD1 (6 bases). Written as DNA, the CDR3 is TGTGCCAGCAGCTTCCCAGGGGTGAACACTGAAGCTTTCTTT. It translates to CASSFPGVNTEAFF. The full variable domain, in which reference TRBV5-4 and TRBJ1-1 provide the parts outside the CDR3, is ETGVTQSPTHLIKTRGQQVTLRCSSQSGHNTVSWYQQALGQGPQFIFQYYREEENGRGNFPPRFSGLQFPNYSSELNVNALELDDSALYLCASSFPGVNTEAFFGQGTRLTVV.